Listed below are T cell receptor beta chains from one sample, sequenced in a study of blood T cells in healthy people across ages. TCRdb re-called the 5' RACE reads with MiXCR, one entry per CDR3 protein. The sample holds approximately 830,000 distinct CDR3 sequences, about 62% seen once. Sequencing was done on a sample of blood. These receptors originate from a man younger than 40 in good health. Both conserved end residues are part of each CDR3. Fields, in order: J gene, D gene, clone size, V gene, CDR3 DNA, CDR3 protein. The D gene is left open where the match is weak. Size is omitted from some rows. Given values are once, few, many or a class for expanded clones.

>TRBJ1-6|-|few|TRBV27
TGTGCCAGCAGTTTTACAGGGACGAATTCACCCCTCCACTTT
CASSFTGTNSPLHF
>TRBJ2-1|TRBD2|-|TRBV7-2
TGTGCCAGCACCACACATTTAGGGAGGGTGAATGAGCAGTTCTTC
CASTTHLGRVNEQFF
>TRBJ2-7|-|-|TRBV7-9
TGTGCCAGCAGCTTAGTCCGGGAGCCCCTGTGGAGGTACGAGCAGTACTTC
CASSLVREPLWRYEQYF
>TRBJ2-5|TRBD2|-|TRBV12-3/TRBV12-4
TGTGCCAGCAGTTCGGGACTAGAAGAGACCCAGTACTTC
CASSSGLEETQYF
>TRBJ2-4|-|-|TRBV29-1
TGCAGCGTTGAAGAGGAGGAATTGTACATTCAGTACTTC
CSVEEEELYIQYF
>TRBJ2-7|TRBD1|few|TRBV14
TGTGCCAGCAGCCAAGACCACAGGGGCGGGTTCTACGAGCAGTACTTC
CASSQDHRGGFYEQYF
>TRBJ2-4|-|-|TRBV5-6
TGTGCCAGCAGCATTTCCGGGACCCTGGTCAACATTCAGTACTTC
CASSISGTLVNIQYF
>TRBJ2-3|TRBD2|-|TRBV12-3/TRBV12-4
TGTGCCAGCAGTGTTTTGGGTCTAGCGGGGGTTAGAGATACGCAGTATTTT
CASSVLGLAGVRDTQYF
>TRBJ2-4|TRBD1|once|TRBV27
TGTGCCAGCCCTCACACCGGGACAGACCTAAGTCTAGCCAAAAACATTCAGTACTTC
CASPHTGTDLSLAKNIQYF
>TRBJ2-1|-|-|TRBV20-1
TGCAGTGCTAGACCAGGGGCCTCCTACAATGAGCAGTTCTTC
CSARPGASYNEQFF
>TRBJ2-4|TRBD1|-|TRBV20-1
TGCAGTACTAGAGATCACCAGGGGACAGGGCGTGAGCAGTACTTC
CSTRDHQGTGREQYF
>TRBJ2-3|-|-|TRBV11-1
TGTGCCAGCAGCTCCGACCCAGCGGGCCCAGATACGCAGTATTTT
CASSSDPAGPDTQYF
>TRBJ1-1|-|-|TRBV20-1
TGCAGTGCCCACCTGGGACCGGCGGACACTGAAGCTTTCTTT
CSAHLGPADTEAFF
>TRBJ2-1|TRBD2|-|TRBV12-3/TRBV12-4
TGTGCCAGCAGTTTCCCTAGCGGGGGTTTGGACAATGAGCAGTTCTTC
CASSFPSGGLDNEQFF
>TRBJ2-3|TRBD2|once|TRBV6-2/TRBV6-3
TGTGCCAGCAGTTACTCGAAGCGGGGGGACACAGATACGCAGTATTTT
CASSYSKRGDTDTQYF
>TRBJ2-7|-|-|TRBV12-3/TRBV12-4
TGTGCCAGCAGTTATCCACGAGGGAGGTCTACCTACGAGCAGTACTTC
CASSYPRGRSTYEQYF
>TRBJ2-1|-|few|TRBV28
TGTGCCAGCAGTTTACCCCGGACCCGGTCGGGTGAGCAGTTCTTC
CASSLPRTRSGEQFF
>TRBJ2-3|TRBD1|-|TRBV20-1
TGCAGTGCTAGGGCCCGAGAGGGGGCCACAGATACGCAGTATTTT
CSARAREGATDTQYF
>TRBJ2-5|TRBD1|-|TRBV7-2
TGTGCCAGCAGACAACCGGGACAGGGAATCTCGTGGCAGTACTTC
CASRQPGQGISWQYF
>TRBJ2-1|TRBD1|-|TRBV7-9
TGTGCCAGCAGTTGGGACAGGGACTACAATGAGCAGTTCTTC
CASSWDRDYNEQFF
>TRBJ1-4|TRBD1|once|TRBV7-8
TGTGCCAGCAGCTTATTCCCGCCGGGACAGGGTGAAAAACTGTTTTTT
CASSLFPPGQGEKLFF
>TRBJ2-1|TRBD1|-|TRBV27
TGTGCCAGCAGTTTGACAGGGGGCATCCCTGAGCAGTTCTTC
CASSLTGGIPEQFF
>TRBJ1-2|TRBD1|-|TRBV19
TGTGCCAGTAGTGGATCGGGACAGGGGAACTCTGGCTACACCTTC
CASSGSGQGNSGYTF
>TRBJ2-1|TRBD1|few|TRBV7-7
TGTGCCAGCAGCTTAACCGACAGGGTTTCCTACAATGAGCAGTTCTTC
CASSLTDRVSYNEQFF
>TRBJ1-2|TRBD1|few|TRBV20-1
TGCAGTGCTAGAGATAGCACAGGGACAGTCCCAAACTATGGCTACACCTTC
CSARDSTGTVPNYGYTF
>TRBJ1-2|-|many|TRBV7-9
TGTGCCAGCAGCCTAAACCGGGGCTACACCTTC
CASSLNRGYTF
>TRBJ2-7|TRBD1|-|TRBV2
TGTGCCAGCAGCGGGGACAGGGGAGGCTACGAGCAGTACTTC
CASSGDRGGYEQYF
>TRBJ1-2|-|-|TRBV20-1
TGCAGTGCCCCTGGTATTGGGGTGGCATATGGCTACACCTTC
CSAPGIGVAYGYTF
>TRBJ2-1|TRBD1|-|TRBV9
TGTGCCAGCACGGGACAGGGTTTGAATGAGCAGTTCTTC
CASTGQGLNEQFF
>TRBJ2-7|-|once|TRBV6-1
TGTGCCAGCATTACAGGGTTCAGCTCCTACGAGCAGTACTTC
CASITGFSSYEQYF
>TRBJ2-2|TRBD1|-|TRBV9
TGTGCCAGCAGCCAACGACAGGGCAGGAACACCGGGGAGCTGTTTTTT
CASSQRQGRNTGELFF
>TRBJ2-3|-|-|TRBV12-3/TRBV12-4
TGTGCCAGCAGTCCCCCAAGGGGCGGCCCCACAGATACGCAGTATTTT
CASSPPRGGPTDTQYF
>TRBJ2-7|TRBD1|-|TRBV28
TGTGCCAGCAGTTTCGAGACAGGGCCTTCCTACGAGCAGTACTTC
CASSFETGPSYEQYF
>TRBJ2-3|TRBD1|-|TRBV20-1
TGCAGTGCTAGAGACCACCTCTATGGGACAGGGGACGGTACAGATACGCAGTATTTT
CSARDHLYGTGDGTDTQYF
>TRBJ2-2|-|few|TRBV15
TGTGCCATCAGCCGGGAATTGAACACCGGGGAGCTGTTTTTT
CAISRELNTGELFF
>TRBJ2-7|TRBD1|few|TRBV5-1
TGCGCCAGCAGCGCCGGACAGGTTTATCTCGACGAGCAGTACTTC
CASSAGQVYLDEQYF
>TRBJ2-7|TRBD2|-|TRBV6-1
TGTGCCAGCAGCGTAGCGGGACTAGCGGGCTCTTCCTACAATGAGCAGTACTTC
CASSVAGLAGSSYNEQYF
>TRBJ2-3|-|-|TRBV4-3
TGCGCCAGCAGCCCTTTCACGGGGTTCGATACGCAGTATTTT
CASSPFTGFDTQYF
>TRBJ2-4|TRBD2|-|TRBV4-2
TGTGCCAGCAGCCAGTTGACCTCAGCGGGAGAAAACATTCAGTACTTC
CASSQLTSAGENIQYF
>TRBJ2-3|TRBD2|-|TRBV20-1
TGCAGTGCTCCGACGCTAGCGGAGAGCACAGATACGCAGTATTTT
CSAPTLAESTDTQYF
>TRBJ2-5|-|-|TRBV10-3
TGTGCCATCAGTGACCCGGGCGGCGAGACCCAGTACTTC
CAISDPGGETQYF
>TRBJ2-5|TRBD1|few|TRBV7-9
TGTGCCAGCAGCCCCGGGACAGGGGCTGAGACCCAGTACTTC
CASSPGTGAETQYF
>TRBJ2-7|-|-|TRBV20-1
TGCAGTGCTAGAGGGGGACTGGGGTACGAGCAGTACTTC
CSARGGLGYEQYF